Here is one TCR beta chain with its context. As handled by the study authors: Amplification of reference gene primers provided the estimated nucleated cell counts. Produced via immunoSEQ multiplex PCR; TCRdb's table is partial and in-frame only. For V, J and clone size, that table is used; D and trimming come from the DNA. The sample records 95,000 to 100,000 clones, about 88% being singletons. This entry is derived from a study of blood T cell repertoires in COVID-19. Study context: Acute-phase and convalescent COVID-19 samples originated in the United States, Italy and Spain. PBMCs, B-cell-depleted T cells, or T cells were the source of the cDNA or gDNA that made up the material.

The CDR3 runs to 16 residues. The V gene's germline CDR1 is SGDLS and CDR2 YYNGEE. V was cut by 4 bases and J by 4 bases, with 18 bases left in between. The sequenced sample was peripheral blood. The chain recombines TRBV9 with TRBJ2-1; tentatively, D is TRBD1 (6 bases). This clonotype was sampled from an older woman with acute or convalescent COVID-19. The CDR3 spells CASSPSGDAQYNEQFF. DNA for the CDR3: TGTGCCAGCAGCCCGTCAGGGGACGCACAGTACAATGAGCAGTTCTTC.